This entry is about one T cell receptor beta chain. Antigen unknown. This record belongs to a study of beta chain features in type 1 diabetes. Findings of the study overall: A closer apparent resemblance between naive, central memory and Treg TCRB repertoires was seen in patients than in healthy donors.

Expressed TCRB transcripts were sequenced because the entire RNA isolate underwent reverse transcription. The table came from immunoSEQ multiplex PCR; TCRdb's copy has only in-frame clones and leaves some out. The table records approximately 140,000 clones, less than 10% of them present only once. Each donor gave one heparinised blood draw averaging roughly 100 mL. J was trimmed by 2 bases and V by 5 bases; bases with no gene match: 6. Germline loops: CDR1 SGHVS, CDR2 FNYEAQ. This CDR3 is 14 amino acids long. The sample comprised central memory CD4+ T cells from blood. This sequence originates from a woman aged 40 to 50 in good health. This rearrangement joins TRBV7-6 to TRBJ2-7; 7 nucleotides match TRBD1. DNA of the CDR3: TGTGCCAGCAGCGCACGACAGGGCCCCTACGAGCAGTACTTC. Amino acid sequence: CASSARQGPYEQYF.